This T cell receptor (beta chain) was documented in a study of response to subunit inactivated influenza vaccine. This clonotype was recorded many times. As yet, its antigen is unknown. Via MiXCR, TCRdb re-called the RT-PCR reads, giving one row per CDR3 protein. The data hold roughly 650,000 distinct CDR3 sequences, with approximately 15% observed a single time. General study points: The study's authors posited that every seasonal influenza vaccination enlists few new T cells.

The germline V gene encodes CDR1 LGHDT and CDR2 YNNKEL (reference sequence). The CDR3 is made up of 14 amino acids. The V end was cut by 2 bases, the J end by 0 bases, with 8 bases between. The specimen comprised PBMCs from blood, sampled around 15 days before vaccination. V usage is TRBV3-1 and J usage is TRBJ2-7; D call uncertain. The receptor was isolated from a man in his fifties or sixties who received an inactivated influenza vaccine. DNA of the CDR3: TGTGCCAGCAGCCAACAGTTGAGCTCCTACGAGCAGTACTTC. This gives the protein CASSQQLSSYEQYF.